The 24 T cell receptor beta chains presented below share a single source sample, sequenced in a study of shared clonotypes between healthy human individuals. Libraries were prepared by immunoSEQ multiplex PCR; TCRdb keeps only in-frame clonotypes and omits some of them. The sample consists of 100,000 to 120,000 clones, about 70% of them appearing once. Material: memory CD8+ T cells sorted from blood. Described subset: CD45RO+ cells pooled with CCR7-negative TemRA cells. Receptors were obtained from a woman aged 25-40 years in good health.

The rearrangement joins TRBV7-2 to TRBJ1-1, with unresolved D. The germline CDR1 and CDR2 sequences are SGHTA and FQGNSA. The V end lost 5 bases, the J end lost 0 bases, and 7 bases lay between the germline ends. The CDR3 has 13 amino acids. CDR3 DNA: TGTGCCAGCAGCAGACGGCTGAACACTGAAGCTTTCTTT. As protein: CASSRRLNTEAFF.

The chain recombines TRBV7-9 with TRBJ1-1; no reliable D call. This CDR3 comprises 14 residues. Germline CDR1 SEHNR, CDR2 FQNEAQ (reference sequence). V was pared by 2 bases and J by 5 bases, with 12 bases between. CDR3 sequence (DNA): TGTGCCAGCAGCTTACTTCAGGTTGATACTGAAGCTTTCTTT. It encodes CASSLLQVDTEAFF.

CDR3 residues: CASSFSSGGSYNEQFF. The CDR3 DNA reads as TGTGCCAGCAGCTTTTCGTCGGGAGGCTCCTACAATGAGCAGTTCTTC. The V gene is TRBV7-2, the J gene TRBJ2-1, with 7 bases matching TRBD2. The CDR3 is made up of 16 amino acids. Germline V gives CDR1 SGHTA, CDR2 FQGNSA. Trimming cost V 3 bases and J 0 bases; bases outside gene matches: 5.

The rearrangement joins TRBV13 to TRBJ1-1, with 7 bases aligning to TRBD1. The J segment lost 8 bases and the V segment lost 5 bases, leaving 20 bases of the junction unmatched. The CDR3 runs to 17 residues. Germline assignment: CDR1 PRHDT and CDR2 FYEKMQ (reference sequence). The CDR3 loop is CASSLGQVALSGLEAFF. CDR3 coding DNA: TGTGCCAGCAGCCTTGGACAGGTCGCCCTCTCGGGGTTAGAAGCTTTCTTT. Combining the CDR3 with reference TRBV13 and TRBJ1-1 gives the whole variable domain AAGVIQSPRHLIKEKRETATLKCYPIPRHDTVYWYQQGPGQDPQFLISFYEKMQSDKGSIPDRFSAQQFSDYHSELNMSSLELGDSALYFCASSLGQVALSGLEAFFGQGTRLTVV.

V gene TRBV28 combines with J gene TRBJ2-7; weak D call: TRBD2 (6 bases). This CDR3 contains 14 residues. Germline V CDR1 and CDR2: MDHEN, SYDVKM. The V end was cut by 5 bases, the J end by 3 bases, with 14 bases between. The CDR3 is CASSDPGRFYEQYF. The CDR3 DNA sequence: TGTGCCAGCAGTGACCCGGGGAGGTTCTACGAGCAGTACTTC. The variable domain in full, completed from reference TRBV28 and TRBJ2-7, reads DVKVTQSSRYLVKRTGEKVFLECVQDMDHENMFWYRQDPGLGLRLIYFSYDVKMKEKGDIPEGYSVSREKKERFSLILESASTNQTSMYLCASSDPGRFYEQYFGPGTRLTVT.

This clone was observed a single time. This rearrangement joins TRBV25-1 to TRBJ1-4, with 8 bases lining up with TRBD1. V lost 6 bases to trimming and J lost 7 bases; unmatched junction nucleotides: 16. There are 17 residues in the CDR3. CDR1 and CDR2 (germline): MGHDK, SYGVNS. The CDR3, as DNA: TGTGCCAGCAGCGAAACCTCAACAGGGGGTTTAGCTGAAAAACTGTTTTTT. This encodes CASSETSTGGLAEKLFF.

V and J are TRBV14 and TRBJ1-1, with D maybe TRBD1 (6 bases). V was trimmed by 2 bases and J by 10 bases, leaving 14 bases between them. In germline, CDR1 is SGHDN, CDR2 FVKESK. The CDR3 is 13 amino acids. The CDR3 is CASSQFSGGVAFF. DNA of the CDR3: TGTGCCAGCAGCCAATTTTCGGGGGGCGTAGCTTTCTTT.

There are many counts of this clone. V gene TRBV7-2 combines with J gene TRBJ1-4, with 9 bases matching TRBD1. Trimming took 5 bases from V and 7 from J; bases not matched to a gene: 11. The germline V gene encodes CDR1 SGHTA and CDR2 FQGNSA. This CDR3 spans 16 amino acids. CDR3 in DNA: TGTGCCAGCAGCATAGGAGCCGGGACAGGGTCTGAAAAACTGTTTTTT. Protein product: CASSIGAGTGSEKLFF.

Many counts were recorded for this clone. The rearrangement uses TRBV25-1 and TRBJ2-1, with 10 bases aligning to TRBD2. Germline V gives CDR1 MGHDK, CDR2 SYGVNS. With V trimmed by 3 bases and J by 2 bases, 4 bases remained unmatched. The CDR3 extends over 16 amino acids. CDR3 residues: CASSDRLAGAYNEQFF. The CDR3, as DNA: TGTGCCAGCAGTGATCGGCTAGCGGGAGCCTACAATGAGCAGTTCTTC.

This rearrangement joins TRBV6-6 to TRBJ2-7; the D gene is possibly TRBD2 (5 bases). The CDR3 runs 13 residues. The germline gives CDR1 MNHNY, CDR2 SVGAGI (reference sequence). V was shortened by 6 bases and J by 2 bases, with 11 bases between the two germline ends. The DNA for the CDR3 is TGTGCCAGCAGATGGACTGGAGCCTACGAGCAGTACTTC. This codes for CASRWTGAYEQYF.

The sample holds a few counts of this clone. A much larger clone sits a single nucleotide away, making a read error possible. Other DNA sequences in the same sample also yield this CDR3. The chain couples TRBV6-4 to TRBJ2-3; 7 bases agree with TRBD2. This CDR3 has 15 residues. Trimming at V came to 2 bases and at J to 4 bases, leaving 6 bases not matched to a gene. Germline values: CDR1 MRHNA, CDR2 SNTAGT. The DNA for the CDR3 is TGTGCCAGCAGTGACGGGGCGGGAGCGGCAGATACGCAGTATTTT. Its translation is CASSDGAGAADTQYF.

The gene calls are TRBV5-1 and TRBJ2-7; D uncertain. V was clipped by 0 bases and J by 4 bases, with 8 bases between them. The CDR3 consists of 13 residues. The germline V gene encodes CDR1 SGHRS and CDR2 YFSETQ. The CDR3 nucleotides are TGCGCCAGCAGCTTGGCCTCGTGTTACGAGCAGTACTTC. This translates into CASSLASCYEQYF.

The chain employs TRBV10-3 and TRBJ2-5; D possibly matches TRBD1 or TRBD2 (5 bases each). V lost 0 bases and J lost 1, with 15 bases in between. The CDR3 consists of 17 residues. Germline loops: CDR1 ENHRY, CDR2 SYGVKD. In DNA form, the CDR3 reads TGTGCCATCAGTGAGTCAGGGGTAACGGGGCGCCAAGAGACCCAGTACTTC. It codes for CAISESGVTGRQETQYF.

In its sample, this clone was seen many times. The chain joins TRBV28 to TRBJ2-7, with TRBD2 matching 11 bases. V shed 6 bases and J 2 bases; nucleotides not matched to a gene: 6. CDR3 length equals 15 residues. Germline V CDR1 and CDR2: MDHEN, SYDVKM. Written as DNA, the CDR3 is TGTGCCAGCAGAGAGGGGACTAGCGGAACCTACGAGCAGTACTTC. Its translation is CASREGTSGTYEQYF.

The chain is built from TRBV11-2 and TRBJ1-1; D is perhaps TRBD1 (5 bases). Germline V gene data show CDR1 as SGHAT and CDR2 as FQNNGV. The length of the CDR3 is 12 residues. V lost 1 base and J 8 bases, leaving 8 bases between the germline ends. The CDR3 DNA reads TGTGCCAGCAGCTTAGGGGGGTTAGAAGCTTTCTTT. Its protein is CASSLGGLEAFF.

This clone was seen just once. This chain connects TRBV27 to TRBJ1-2; weak D call: TRBD1 (6 bases). CDR1 and CDR2 from the germline V gene are MNHEY and SMNVEV (reference sequence). The CDR3 consists of 17 residues. V lost 5 bases and J lost 2, with 21 bases in between. CDR3 in DNA: TGTGCCAGCAGTCCCATAGACCCCGGACAGACAAACTATGGCTACACCTTC. Protein: CASSPIDPGQTNYGYTF.

The table lists this clone with a few counts. The chain links TRBV25-1 to TRBJ2-6, with 9 bases that match TRBD1. V shed 1 base and J 0 bases; nucleotides not matched to a gene: 4. Germline CDR1 and CDR2: MGHDK and SYGVNS. The CDR3 has 18 residues. CDR3 sequence (DNA): TGTGCCAGCAGTGAATCAACAGGGGGCACCTCTGGGGCCAACGTCCTGACTTTC. This sequence encodes CASSESTGGTSGANVLTF.

This clone was counted once. This sequence joins TRBV6-5 and TRBJ1-1; 9 nucleotides agree with TRBD1. CDR3 size: 14 residues. CDR1 is MNHEY, CDR2 SVGAGI, per germline. V lost 5 bases, J lost 8 bases, and 9 bases stayed unmatched. CDR3 region: CASSPHRGRREAFF. The CDR3 bases are TGTGCCAGCAGTCCCCACAGGGGGCGCCGGGAAGCTTTCTTT.

The chain is built from TRBV6-6 and TRBJ2-1, with D possibly being TRBD1 (5 bases). Germline V CDR1 and CDR2: MNHNY, SVGAGI (reference sequence). V was shortened by 2 bases and J by 0 bases, with 11 bases between the two germline ends. CDR3 size: 16 residues. The CDR3 DNA sequence: TGTGCCAGCAGTTACACACAGGATCCCTCCTACAATGAGCAGTTCTTC. This sequence encodes CASSYTQDPSYNEQFF.

This clone was seen repeatedly, ten times or more. The genes are TRBV11-2 and TRBJ1-1, with a possible D match to TRBD1 (5 bases). The germline V gene encodes CDR1 SGHAT and CDR2 FQNNGV. Trimming cost V 0 bases and J 7 bases, with 9 bases left between them. CDR3 size: 13 residues. In DNA form, the CDR3 reads TGTGCCAGCAGCTTAGATTGGGGGGATGAAGCTTTCTTT. Translated: CASSLDWGDEAFF.

This clone was picked up one time. The chain uses TRBV2 and TRBJ2-6; D uncertain. V lost 9 bases and J lost 0, with 9 bases in between. CDR1 SNHLY and CDR2 FYNNEI come from the germline V gene. The CDR3 has 14 amino acids. In DNA form, the CDR3 reads TGTGCCAGGAGAGAGCCCTCTGGGGCCAACGTCCTGACTTTC. Protein: CARREPSGANVLTF.

The chain recombines TRBV10-3 with TRBJ2-4; D unclear. The CDR3 length is 15 residues. CDR1 ENHRY and CDR2 SYGVKD come from the germline V gene. The ends were cut back, 2 bases at V and 0 bases at J, with 8 bases in the middle. The chain's CDR3 is CAISERWRAKNIQYF. CDR3 bases: TGTGCCATCAGTGAGCGGTGGAGAGCCAAAAACATTCAGTACTTC.

This sequence joins TRBV2 and TRBJ2-2; D is perhaps TRBD1 (8 bases). The CDR3 covers 15 residues. CDR1 and CDR2 (germline): SNHLY, FYNNEI. The ends were cut back, 5 bases at V and 5 bases at J, with 15 bases in the middle. CDR3 region: CASSLTGEGTGELFF. In nucleotides, the CDR3 is TGTGCCAGCAGTCTGACAGGGGAGGGTACCGGGGAGCTGTTTTTT.

This sequence joins TRBV7-8 and TRBJ2-3; 9 nucleotides match TRBD1. The CDR3 is 13 amino acids. After removal of 5 bases from V and 6 bases from J, the junction contained 3 bases not matched to a gene. Germline V gene data show CDR1 as SGHVS and CDR2 as FQNEAQ. In DNA form, the CDR3 reads TGTGCCAGCAGCCCAGACAGGGGGGATACGCAGTATTTT. It translates to CASSPDRGDTQYF.